This T cell receptor (beta chain) was sequenced for a study of cytotoxic CD8 clonotypes in ibrutinib-treated CLL. Study-wide background: Partial response was seen in roughly 24 patients and complete response in 2; after median around 5.5 years, approximately 14 stayed remitted, about 12 progressed.

Sequencing used immunoSEQ multiplex PCR; TCRdb keeps in-frame clones, though not all of them. The table includes approximately 150,000 clones, approximately 77% detected once. V dropped 4 bases and J dropped 6 bases, with 19 bases sitting between them. The CDR3 loop spans 15 amino acids. Germline values: CDR1 MNHNS, CDR2 SASEGT. The TCR sequence derives from a human donor with chronic lymphocytic leukemia. The material sequenced was PBMCs, taken after 12 months of ibrutinib treatment. The chain uses TRBV6-1 and TRBJ2-7; the D gene is possibly TRBD1 (5 bases). The CDR3: CASSALQGRAGEQYF. The DNA of the CDR3 is TGTGCCAGCAGTGCTCTGCAAGGCAGGGCTGGCGAGCAGTACTTC.